This T cell receptor beta chain was sequenced for a study of T cell responses to AZD1222 COVID-19 vaccine (dated by TCRdb to about 2021). In the study overall: TCR sequencing covered 230 to 250 trial participants: 207 given two doses of AZD1222 and approximately 26 given two doses of MenACWY control vaccine. Trial participants were enrolled by age into 18-55, 56-69 and 70-plus year subgroups, with roughly 150, 30 and 60 TCR-sequenced participants respectively. Study-level results and caveats: CD4 TCRs associated with the vaccine covered the entire spike protein, and the dominant responses were in regions 160-218 and 743-854. Conclusions about previously exposed vaccinees are limited, since just 6 or 7 AZD1222 recipients were seropositive for SARS-CoV-2 at baseline. Epitopes outside the regions mutated in the B.1.351 and B.1.1.7 variants were reportedly recognized by nearly half of the unique spike-specific TCRs. In the small 56-69-year group, the increase in depth fell short of significance, most likely because of low power. Because no samples from the day 14 peak response were available, repertoires could be characterized only after the peak T cell response. Participants were mostly white British, with more females than males. The authors suggested clonal diversity may have been underestimated. After two AZD1222 doses, spike-specific TCR breadth and depth were significantly higher than at day 0 and than in MenACWY recipients.

The CDR3 regions of human TCRbeta chains were analyzed by immunosequencing. For the original study's pipeline: TCRs in the repertoires were compared against a reference library of SARS-CoV-2-specific TCRs that had been generated with the MIRA antigen-specificity platform. Breadth was defined as the fraction of unique TCRs that were SARS-CoV-2-associated. Depth was defined as the fraction of total T cells that were SARS-CoV-2-associated. Using the MIRA data, each spike-specific TCR was mapped to the spike region that the TCR reacts to and placed in a CD4 or CD8 class. Log10-transformed breadth and depth values were compared by one-way ANOVA with Sidak's multiple comparisons tests. The immuneACCESS repertoire file appears here via TCRdb, limited to in-frame rearrangements. These files lack a portion of the clones; in checked studies, under half of the deficit traces to unresolved V genes, and the cause of the others is not known. For V, J and clone size, that table is used; D and trimming come from the DNA. In all, the sample holds around 160,000 clones, and around nine tenths of those were seen once. The top ten clonotypes cover roughly 2.8% of the sample.

The sample's time point label is to be understood as: baseline before first vaccination. According to the study, the label for this sample's treatment or condition signals: meningococcal conjugate vaccine given as trial control. Vaccinee samples were obtained from the UK trials COV001 and COV002, which included a single-blind randomized controlled phase 2/3 trial of AZD1222 (ChAdOx1 nCoV-19) in healthy adults. Trial participant PBMC samples were collected at day 0 and day 28 after the second dose for TCRbeta chain sequencing. Comments on this clone: Its antigen is currently not known. No much larger clonotype is one base removed from it; base qualities were not supplied.

The TCR originated in an adult in good health. Sample: peripheral blood, taken on day 0 of MenACWY control vaccination.

CDR3 loop: CATSDRDKETQYF. The base sequence is TGTGCCACCAGTGATCGGGACAAAGAGACCCAGTACTTC. The sequence links TRBV24-1 to TRBJ2-5; a tentative D match to TRBD1 spans 6 bases. CDR1 and CDR2 were assigned from the germline V gene as KGHDR and SFDVKD. Relative to germline, V is 3 bases shorter and J is 3 bases shorter, with 7 bases between their ends. The CDR3 sequence holds 13 residues, the cysteine and phenylalanine included. Just the 39-base CDR3 DNA is kept, in frame starting at base 1.